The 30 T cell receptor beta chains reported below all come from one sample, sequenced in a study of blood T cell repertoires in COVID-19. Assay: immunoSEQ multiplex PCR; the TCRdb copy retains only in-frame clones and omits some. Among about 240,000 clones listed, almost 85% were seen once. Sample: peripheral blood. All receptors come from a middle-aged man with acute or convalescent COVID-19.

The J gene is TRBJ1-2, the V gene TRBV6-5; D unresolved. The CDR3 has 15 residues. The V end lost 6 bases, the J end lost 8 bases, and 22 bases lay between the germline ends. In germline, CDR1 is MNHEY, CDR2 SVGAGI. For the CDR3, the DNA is TGTGCCAGCAGCCTCACCAATCTATGGAGGGCCGGCTACACCTTC. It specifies CASSLTNLWRAGYTF.

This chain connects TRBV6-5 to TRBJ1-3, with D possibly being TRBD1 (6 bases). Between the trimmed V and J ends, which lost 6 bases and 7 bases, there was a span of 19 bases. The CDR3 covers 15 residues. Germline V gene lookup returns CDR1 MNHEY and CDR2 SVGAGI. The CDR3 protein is CASRPLRQVMNTIYF. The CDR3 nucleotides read TGTGCCAGCAGACCCCTTAGACAGGTCATGAACACCATATATTTT.

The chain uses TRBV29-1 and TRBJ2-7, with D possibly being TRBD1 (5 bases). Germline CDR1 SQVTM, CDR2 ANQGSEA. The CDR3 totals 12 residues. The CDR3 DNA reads TGCAGTTACAGGTGGGGCTCCTACGAGCAGTACTTC. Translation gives CSYRWGSYEQYF.

In DNA, the CDR3 is TGTGCCAGCAGCTACGGGGCAGGGGCCGAGCAGTACTTC. Protein: CASSYGAGAEQYF. This chain connects TRBV11-3 to TRBJ2-7; perhaps TRBD1 as D (6 bases). V was shortened by 4 bases and J by 6 bases, with 13 bases between the two germline ends. The CDR3 contains 13 residues. CDR1 and CDR2 (germline): SGHNT, YENEEA.

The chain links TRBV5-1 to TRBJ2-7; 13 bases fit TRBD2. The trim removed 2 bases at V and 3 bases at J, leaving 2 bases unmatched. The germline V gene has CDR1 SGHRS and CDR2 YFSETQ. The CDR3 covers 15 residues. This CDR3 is CASSLGLAGVYEQYF. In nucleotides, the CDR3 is TGCGCCAGCAGCTTAGGACTAGCGGGAGTCTACGAGCAGTACTTC.

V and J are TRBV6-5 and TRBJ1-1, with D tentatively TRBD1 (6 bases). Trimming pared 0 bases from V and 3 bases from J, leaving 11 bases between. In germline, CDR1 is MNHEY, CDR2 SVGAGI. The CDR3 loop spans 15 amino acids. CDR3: CASSYSTGWDTEAFF. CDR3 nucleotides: TGTGCCAGCAGTTACTCAACAGGGTGGGACACTGAAGCTTTCTTT.

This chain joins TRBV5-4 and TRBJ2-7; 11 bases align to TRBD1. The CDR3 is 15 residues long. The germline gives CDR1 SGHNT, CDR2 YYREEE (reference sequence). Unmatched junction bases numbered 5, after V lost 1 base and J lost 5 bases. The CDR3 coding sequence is TGTGCCAGCAGCTTGCTTGGACAGGGGGCCCACGAGCAGTACTTC. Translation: CASSLLGQGAHEQYF.

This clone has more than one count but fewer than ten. Written as DNA, the CDR3 is TGCGCCAGCAGCGTGGGTTATGAAACCGGGGGTACTATGCAGTACTTC. It codes for CASSVGYETGGTMQYF. The V gene is TRBV5-1, the J gene TRBJ2-7, with D possibly being TRBD2 (6 bases). Germline loops: CDR1 SGHRS, CDR2 YFSETQ. This CDR3 contains 16 residues. Between the trimmed V and J ends, which lost 4 bases and 9 bases, there was a span of 26 bases.

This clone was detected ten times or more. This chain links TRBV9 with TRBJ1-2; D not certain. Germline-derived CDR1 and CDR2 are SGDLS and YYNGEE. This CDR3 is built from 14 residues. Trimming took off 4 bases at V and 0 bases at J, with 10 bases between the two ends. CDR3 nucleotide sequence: TGTGCCAGCAGCCCCCCGGGAGCTAACTATGGCTACACCTTC. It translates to CASSPPGANYGYTF.

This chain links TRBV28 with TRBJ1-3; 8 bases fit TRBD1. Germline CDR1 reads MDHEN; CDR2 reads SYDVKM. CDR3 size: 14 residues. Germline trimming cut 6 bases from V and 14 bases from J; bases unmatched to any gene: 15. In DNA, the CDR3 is TGTGCCAGCAGCTTGACAGGGGATCTAATCAGCCTATATTTT. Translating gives CASSLTGDLISLYF.

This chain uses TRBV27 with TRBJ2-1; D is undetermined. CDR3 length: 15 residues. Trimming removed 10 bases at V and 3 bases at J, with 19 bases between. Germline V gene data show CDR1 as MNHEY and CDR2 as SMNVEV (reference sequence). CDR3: CATSLGPMLYNEQFF. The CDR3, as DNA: TGTGCCACCTCCCTGGGCCCCATGCTCTACAATGAGCAGTTCTTC.

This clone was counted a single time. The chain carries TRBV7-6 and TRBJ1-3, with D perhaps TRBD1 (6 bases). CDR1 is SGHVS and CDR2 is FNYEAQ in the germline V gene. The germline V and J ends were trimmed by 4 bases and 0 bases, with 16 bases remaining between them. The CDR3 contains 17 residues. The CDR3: CASSSRQETYSGNTIYF. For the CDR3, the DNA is TGTGCCAGCAGCTCTCGACAGGAAACCTACTCTGGAAACACCATATATTTT.

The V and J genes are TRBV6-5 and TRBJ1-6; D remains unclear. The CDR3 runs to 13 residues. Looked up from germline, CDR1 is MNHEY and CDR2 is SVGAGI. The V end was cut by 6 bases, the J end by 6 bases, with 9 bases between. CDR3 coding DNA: TGTGCCAGCAGGGACTTTTTTAATTCACCCCTCCACTTT. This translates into CASRDFFNSPLHF.

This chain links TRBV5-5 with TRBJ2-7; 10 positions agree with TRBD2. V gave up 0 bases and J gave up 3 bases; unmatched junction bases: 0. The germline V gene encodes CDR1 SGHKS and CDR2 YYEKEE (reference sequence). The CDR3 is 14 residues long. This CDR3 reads CASSLASGSYEQYF. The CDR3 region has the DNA TGTGCCAGCAGCTTGGCTAGCGGGAGCTACGAGCAGTACTTC.

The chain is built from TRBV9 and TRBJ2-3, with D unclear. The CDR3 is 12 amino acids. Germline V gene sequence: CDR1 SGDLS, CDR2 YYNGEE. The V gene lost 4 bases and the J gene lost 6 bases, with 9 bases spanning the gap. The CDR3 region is CASSPLEDTQYF. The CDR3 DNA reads TGTGCCAGCAGCCCATTAGAGGATACGCAGTATTTT.

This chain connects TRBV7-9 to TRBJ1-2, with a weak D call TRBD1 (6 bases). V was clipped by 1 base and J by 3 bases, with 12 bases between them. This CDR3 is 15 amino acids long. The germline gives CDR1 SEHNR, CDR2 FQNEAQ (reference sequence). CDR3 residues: CASSLDGTKDYGYTF. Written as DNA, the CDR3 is TGTGCCAGCAGCTTAGATGGGACAAAGGACTATGGCTACACCTTC.

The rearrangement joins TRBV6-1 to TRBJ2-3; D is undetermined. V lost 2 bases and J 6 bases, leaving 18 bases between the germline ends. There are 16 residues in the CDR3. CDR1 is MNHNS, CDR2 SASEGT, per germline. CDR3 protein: CASSEYRTPTHDTQYF. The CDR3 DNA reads TGTGCCAGCAGTGAATACAGAACCCCTACCCACGATACGCAGTATTTT.

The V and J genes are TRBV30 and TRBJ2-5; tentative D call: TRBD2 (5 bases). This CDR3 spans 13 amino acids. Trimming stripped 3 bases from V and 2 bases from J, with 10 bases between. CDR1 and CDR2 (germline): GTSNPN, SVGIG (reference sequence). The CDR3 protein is CAWSQSGQETQYF. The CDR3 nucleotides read TGTGCCTGGAGCCAGTCGGGACAAGAGACCCAGTACTTC.

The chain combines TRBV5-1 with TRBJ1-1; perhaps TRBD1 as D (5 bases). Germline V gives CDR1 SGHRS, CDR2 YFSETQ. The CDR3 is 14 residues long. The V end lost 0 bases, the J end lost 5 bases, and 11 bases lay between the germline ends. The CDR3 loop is CASSLGAGRTEAFF. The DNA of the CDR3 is TGCGCCAGCAGCTTGGGCGCAGGGAGGACTGAAGCTTTCTTT.

CDR3 sequence reads: CASSAGIANSPLHF. The CDR3, as DNA: TGTGCCAGTAGTGCAGGGATCGCCAATTCACCCCTCCACTTT. The chain joins TRBV19 to TRBJ1-6, with D possibly being TRBD1 (5 bases). V lost 5 bases and J lost 7, with 12 bases in between. The CDR3 has 14 amino acids. Germline-derived CDR1 and CDR2 are LNHDA and SQIVND (reference sequence).

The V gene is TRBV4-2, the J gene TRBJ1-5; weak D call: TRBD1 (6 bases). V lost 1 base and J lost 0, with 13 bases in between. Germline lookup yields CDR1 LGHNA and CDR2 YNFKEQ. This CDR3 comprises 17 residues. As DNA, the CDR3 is TGTGCCAGCAGCCAAGCCGAGGGACAACTTAGCAATCAGCCCCAGCATTTT. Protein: CASSQAEGQLSNQPQHF.

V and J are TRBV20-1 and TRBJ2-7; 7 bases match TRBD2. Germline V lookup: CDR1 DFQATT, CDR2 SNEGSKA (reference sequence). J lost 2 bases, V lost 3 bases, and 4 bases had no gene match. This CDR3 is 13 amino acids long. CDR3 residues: CSASSGSAYEQYF. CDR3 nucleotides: TGCAGTGCTAGTAGCGGGTCCGCCTACGAGCAGTACTTC.

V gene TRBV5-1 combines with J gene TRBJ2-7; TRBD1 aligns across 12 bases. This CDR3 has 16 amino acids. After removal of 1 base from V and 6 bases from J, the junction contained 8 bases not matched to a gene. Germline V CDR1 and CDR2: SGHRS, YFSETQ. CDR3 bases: TGCGCCAGCAGCTTGAAGAACCCGGGACAGGGGGCCGAGCAGTACTTC. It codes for CASSLKNPGQGAEQYF.

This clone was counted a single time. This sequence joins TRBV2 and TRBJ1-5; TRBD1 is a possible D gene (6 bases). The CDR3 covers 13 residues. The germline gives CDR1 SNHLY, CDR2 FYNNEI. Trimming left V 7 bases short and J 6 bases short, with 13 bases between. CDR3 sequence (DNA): TGTGCCAGCAATAGAATGGGGGCTCAGCCCCAGCATTTT. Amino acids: CASNRMGAQPQHF.

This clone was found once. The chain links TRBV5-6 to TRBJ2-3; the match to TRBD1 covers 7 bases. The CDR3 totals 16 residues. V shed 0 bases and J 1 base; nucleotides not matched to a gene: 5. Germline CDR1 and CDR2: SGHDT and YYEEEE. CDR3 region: CASSLVTGSGTDTQYF. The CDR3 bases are TGTGCCAGCAGCTTGGTGACAGGGTCGGGCACAGATACGCAGTATTTT.

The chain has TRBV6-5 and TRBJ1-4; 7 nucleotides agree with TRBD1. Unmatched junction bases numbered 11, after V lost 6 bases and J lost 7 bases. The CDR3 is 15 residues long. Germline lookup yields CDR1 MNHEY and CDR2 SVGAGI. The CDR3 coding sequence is TGTGCCAGCAGCCTTCGACAGGGCTGGGGTGAAAAACTGTTTTTT. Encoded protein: CASSLRQGWGEKLFF.

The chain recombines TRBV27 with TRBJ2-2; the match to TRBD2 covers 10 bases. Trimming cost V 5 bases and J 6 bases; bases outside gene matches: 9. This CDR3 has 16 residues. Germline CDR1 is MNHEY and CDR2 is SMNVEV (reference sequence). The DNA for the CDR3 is TGTGCCAGCAGTACACCAGCGGGGGGGCAGGCCGGGGAGCTGTTTTTT. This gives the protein CASSTPAGGQAGELFF.

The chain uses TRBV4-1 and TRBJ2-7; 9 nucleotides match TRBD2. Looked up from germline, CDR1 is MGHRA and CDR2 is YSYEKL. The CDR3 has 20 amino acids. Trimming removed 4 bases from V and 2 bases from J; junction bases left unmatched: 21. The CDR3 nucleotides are TGCGCCAGCAGCCGTTTAGTCCCGGGCGGAGCGGGGGGAGATACCTACGAGCAGTACTTC. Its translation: CASSRLVPGGAGGDTYEQYF.

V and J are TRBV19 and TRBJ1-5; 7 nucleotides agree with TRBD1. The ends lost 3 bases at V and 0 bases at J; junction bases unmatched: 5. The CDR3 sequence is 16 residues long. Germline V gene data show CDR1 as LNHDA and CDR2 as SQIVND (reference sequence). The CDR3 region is CASSMWTGNSNQPQHF. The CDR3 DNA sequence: TGTGCCAGTAGTATGTGGACAGGAAATAGCAATCAGCCCCAGCATTTT.

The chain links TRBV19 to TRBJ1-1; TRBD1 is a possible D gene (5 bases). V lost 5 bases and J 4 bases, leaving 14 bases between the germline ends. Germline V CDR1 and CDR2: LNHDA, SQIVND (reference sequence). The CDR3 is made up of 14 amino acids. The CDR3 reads CASSVTGISTEAFF. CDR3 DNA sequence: TGTGCCAGTAGTGTAACAGGCATAAGCACTGAAGCTTTCTTT.